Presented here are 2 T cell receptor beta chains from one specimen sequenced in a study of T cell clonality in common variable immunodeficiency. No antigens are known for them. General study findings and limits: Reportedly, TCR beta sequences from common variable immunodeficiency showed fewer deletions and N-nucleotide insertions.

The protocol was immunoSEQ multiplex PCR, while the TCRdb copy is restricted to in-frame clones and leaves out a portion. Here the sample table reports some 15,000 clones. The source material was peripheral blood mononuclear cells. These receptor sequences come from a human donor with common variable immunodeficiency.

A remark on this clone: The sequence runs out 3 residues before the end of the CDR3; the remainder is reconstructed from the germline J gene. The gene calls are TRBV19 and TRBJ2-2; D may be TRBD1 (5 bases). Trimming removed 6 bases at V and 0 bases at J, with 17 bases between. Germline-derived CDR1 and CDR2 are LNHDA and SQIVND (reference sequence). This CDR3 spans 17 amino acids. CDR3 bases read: TGTGCCAGTAGCTATTCCTGGTCACAGGCGAACACCGGGGAG. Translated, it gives CASSYSWSQANTGE. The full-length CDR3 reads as CASSYSWSQANTGELFF. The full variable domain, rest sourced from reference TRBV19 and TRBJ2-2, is DGGITQSPKYLFRKEGQNVTLSCEQNLNHDAMYWYRQDPGQGLRLIYYSQIVNDFQKGDIAEGYSVSREKKESFPLTVTSAQKNPTAFYLCASSYSWSQANTGELFFGEGSRLTVL.

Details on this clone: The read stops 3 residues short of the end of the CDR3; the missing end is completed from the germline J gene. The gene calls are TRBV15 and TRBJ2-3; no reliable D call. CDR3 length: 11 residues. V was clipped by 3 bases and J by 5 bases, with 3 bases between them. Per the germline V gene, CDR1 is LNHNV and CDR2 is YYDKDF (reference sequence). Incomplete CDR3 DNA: TGTGCCACCAGCAGTAGAGATACG. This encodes CATSSRDT. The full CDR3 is CATSSRDTQYF.